The clone carrying this T cell receptor (beta chain) has a handful of counts. The antigen is unknown. There were TCR beta CDR3 regions amplified from RNA transcripts. Researchers ran a first-round RT-PCR on the TCR CDR3 using the HTBI primer set. TCRdb re-analysed the multiplex PCR reads in MiXCR, keeping a single row per CDR3 protein. Among about 350,000 distinct CDR3 sequences, 11% to 15% were seen once, and the ten largest hold around 25%. This sample holds PBMCs from roughly 10 ml fresh peripheral blood. These data originate in a study of T cells in Graves' hyperthyroidism and ophthalmopathy. Across the study: Blood from the periphery was taken at initial diagnosis, before any treatment. The study, taken as a whole, reports: Model output signaled ophthalmopathy a median approximately 6 months ahead of onset.

The V and J ends lost 6 bases and 2 bases respectively, with 7 bases between them. Per the germline V gene, CDR1 is MNHEY and CDR2 is SMNVEV (reference sequence). This CDR3 is 13 amino acids long. This chain uses TRBV27 with TRBJ2-2; D is unresolved. This sequence was found in a woman aged 25 to 39 with Graves' hyperthyroidism. The sample consisted of blood. Written as DNA, the CDR3 is TGTGCCAGCAGAGAACATAACACCGGGGAGCTGTTTTTT. Protein product: CASREHNTGELFF.